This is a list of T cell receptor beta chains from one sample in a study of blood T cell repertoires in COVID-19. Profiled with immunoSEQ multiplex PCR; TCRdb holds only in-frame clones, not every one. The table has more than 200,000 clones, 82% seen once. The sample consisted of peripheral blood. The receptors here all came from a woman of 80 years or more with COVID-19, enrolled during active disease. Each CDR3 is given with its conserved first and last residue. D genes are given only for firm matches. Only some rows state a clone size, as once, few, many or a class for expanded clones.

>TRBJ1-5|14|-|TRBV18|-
TGTGCCAGCTCACCCTACGGGGAGGCTCAGCCCCAGCATTTT
CASSPYGEAQPQHF
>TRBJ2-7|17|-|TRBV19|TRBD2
TGTGCCAGTAGTATAGCCTCGGGACTAGTCGCCTCTGGAGAGCAGTACTTC
CASSIASGLVASGEQYF
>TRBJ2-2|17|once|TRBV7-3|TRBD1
TGTGCCAGCAGCCTCTCTTCCGGGACAGGAGGTGCCGGGGAGCTGTTTTTT
CASSLSSGTGGAGELFF
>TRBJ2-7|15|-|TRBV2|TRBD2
TGTGCCAGCAGGGGGACTAGCGGCACCAATAACGAGCAGTACTTC
CASRGTSGTNNEQYF
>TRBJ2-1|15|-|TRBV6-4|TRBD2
TGTGCCAGCAGTGTAAGCGGGGGGGCTAACAATGAGCAGTTCTTC
CASSVSGGANNEQFF
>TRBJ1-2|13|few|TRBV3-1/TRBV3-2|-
TGTGCCAGCAGCCTCGGGACAAACTATGGCTACACCTTC
CASSLGTNYGYTF
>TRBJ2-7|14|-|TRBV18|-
TGTGCCAGCTCGCCGACAGGAATCTCCTACGAGCAGTACTTC
CASSPTGISYEQYF
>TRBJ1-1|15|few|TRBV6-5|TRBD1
TGTGCCAGCAGTTACTCGGAGGGGGACAGGGGGGATAGTTTCTTT
CASSYSEGDRGDSFF
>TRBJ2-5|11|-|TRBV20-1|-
TGCAGTGCTGGAAACGGGGAGACCCAGTACTTC
CSAGNGETQYF
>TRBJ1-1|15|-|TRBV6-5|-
TGTGCCAGCACTTCAGATCTAGTCCTGAACACTGAAGCTTTCTTT
CASTSDLVLNTEAFF
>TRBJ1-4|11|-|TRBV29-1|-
TGCAGCGTTGCAGGGAATGAAAAACTGTTTTTT
CSVAGNEKLFF
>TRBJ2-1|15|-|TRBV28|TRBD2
TGTGCCAGCAGTTCCCCTAGCGGAGTTGACAATGAGCAGTTCTTC
CASSSPSGVDNEQFF
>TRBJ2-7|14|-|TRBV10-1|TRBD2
TGCGCCAGCAGCGCGGGAGGTGGCGGCTACGAGCAGTACTTC
CASSAGGGGYEQYF
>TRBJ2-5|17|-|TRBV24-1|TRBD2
TGTGCCACCAGTGATGGGCTAGCGGGAGGATTAGGTGAGACCCAGTACTTC
CATSDGLAGGLGETQYF
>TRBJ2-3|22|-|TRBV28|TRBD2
TGTGCCAGCAGTTTTCGGGGAAGGACAGATTATAGCGGGAGGCCTAGCACAGATACGCAGTATTTT
CASSFRGRTDYSGRPSTDTQYF
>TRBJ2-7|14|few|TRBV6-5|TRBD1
TGTGCCAGCAGTTACGGGACAGTCCGGAGCGAGCAGTACTTC
CASSYGTVRSEQYF
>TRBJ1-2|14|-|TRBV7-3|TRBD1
TGTGCCAGCAGCCCAGGGACAGGCGGAGGAGGCTACACCTTC
CASSPGTGGGGYTF
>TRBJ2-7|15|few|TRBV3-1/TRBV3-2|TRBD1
TGTGCCAGCAGCCAACCGGGACAGTATACCTACGAGCAGTACTTC
CASSQPGQYTYEQYF
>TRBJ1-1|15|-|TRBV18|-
TGTGCCAGCTCACCACCGGGGGCCCCCCACACTGAAGCTTTCTTT
CASSPPGAPHTEAFF
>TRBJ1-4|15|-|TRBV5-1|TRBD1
TGCGCCAGCAGCTTGGGGGGACAGGGTAATGAAAAACTGTTTTTT
CASSLGGQGNEKLFF
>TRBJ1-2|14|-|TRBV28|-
TGTGCCAGCAGTTTAACCAGGGGAAACTATGGCTACACCTTC
CASSLTRGNYGYTF
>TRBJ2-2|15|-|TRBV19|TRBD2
TGTGCCAGTAGTTGGGGACTAGCCGGCTACGGGGAGCTGTTTTTT
CASSWGLAGYGELFF
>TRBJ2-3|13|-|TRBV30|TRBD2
TGTGCCTGGAGAGTAGCGGGAGCGGGTACGCAGTATTTT
CAWRVAGAGTQYF
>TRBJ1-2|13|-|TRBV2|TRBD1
TGTGCCAGCAGTGCCCAGGGGGCGGAATCCTACACCTTC
CASSAQGAESYTF
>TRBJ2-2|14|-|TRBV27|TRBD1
TGTGCCAGCAGTTGGGACAGGAACACCGGGGAGCTGTTTTTT
CASSWDRNTGELFF
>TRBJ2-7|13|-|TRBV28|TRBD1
TGTGCCAGCAGTCCGCCGACAGGGTGGGAGCAGTACTTC
CASSPPTGWEQYF
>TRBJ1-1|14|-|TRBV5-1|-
TGCGCCAGCAGGACTAATACGGGGAACACTGAAGCTTTCTTT
CASRTNTGNTEAFF
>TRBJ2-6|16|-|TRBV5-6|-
TGTGCCAGCAGCTTGTTTGTGAGGAGTGGGGCCAACGTCCTGACTTTC
CASSLFVRSGANVLTF
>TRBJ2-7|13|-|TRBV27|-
TGTGCCAGCAGCTACCGGGGAAACTACGAGCAGTACTTC
CASSYRGNYEQYF
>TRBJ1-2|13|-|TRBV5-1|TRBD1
TGCGCCAGCAGTGGGGACAGGGGGCTTGGCTACACCTTC
CASSGDRGLGYTF
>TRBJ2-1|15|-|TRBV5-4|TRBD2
TGTGCCAGCAGCCTGGCGCGGGGGATCAACAATGAGCAGTTCTTC
CASSLARGINNEQFF
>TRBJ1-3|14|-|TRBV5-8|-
TGTGCCAGCAGCAACAGTTTGTCCGGAAACACCATATATTTT
CASSNSLSGNTIYF
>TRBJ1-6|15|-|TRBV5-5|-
TGTGCCAGCAGCTTGTATTCGGGAGACCCATCACCCCTCCACTTT
CASSLYSGDPSPLHF
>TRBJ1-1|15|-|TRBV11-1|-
TGTGCCAGCAGCCCCCTGGGACACCCGAACACTGAAGCTTTCTTT
CASSPLGHPNTEAFF
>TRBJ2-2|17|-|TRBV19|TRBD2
TGTGCCAGTAGTAACTATGGGACTAGCATAGACACCGGGGAGCTGTTTTTT
CASSNYGTSIDTGELFF
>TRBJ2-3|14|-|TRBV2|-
TGTGCCAGCAGGATGACAGGTAGCACAGATACGCAGTATTTT
CASRMTGSTDTQYF
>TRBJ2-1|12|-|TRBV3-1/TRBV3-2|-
TGTGCCAGCAGCCAAGGCAGGGGTGAGCAGTTCTTC
CASSQGRGEQFF
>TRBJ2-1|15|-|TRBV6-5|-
TGTGCCAGCAGTTATACGACAGAAGGGGGGGGTGAGCAGTTCTTC
CASSYTTEGGGEQFF
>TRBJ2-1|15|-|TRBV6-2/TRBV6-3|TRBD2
TGTGCCAGCAGTTATCTCGGACTAGCGACCAATGAGCAGTTCTTC
CASSYLGLATNEQFF